Shown below are 8 T cell receptor beta chains from a single sample sequenced in a study of cytomegalovirus exposure and HLA in healthy donors. With 60 Vbeta and 13 Jbeta primers, the PCR was carried out. This table comes from immunoSEQ multiplex PCR, and its TCRdb copy is limited to in-frame clones, with some not included. The sample records some 100,000 clones, 65% to 75% being singletons. Sample: PBMCs. Receptor source: a woman aged 18-29 years in good health and CMV-seropositive.

The chain has TRBV28 and TRBJ2-7; TRBD1 agrees at 9 bases. Germline lookup yields CDR1 MDHEN and CDR2 SYDVKM. This CDR3 comprises 14 residues. Trimming took 6 bases from V and 5 from J; bases not matched to a gene: 8. This CDR3 is CASRSGTGTHEQYF. CDR3 in DNA: TGTGCCAGCAGAAGTGGGACAGGGACCCACGAGCAGTACTTC. Based on the CDR3 plus reference TRBV28 and TRBJ2-7, the full variable domain is DVKVTQSSRYLVKRTGEKVFLECVQDMDHENMFWYRQDPGLGLRLIYFSYDVKMKEKGDIPEGYSVSREKKERFSLILESASTNQTSMYLCASRSGTGTHEQYFGPGTRLTVT.

The chain is built from TRBV5-1 and TRBJ2-7; possible D gene TRBD2, 6 bases. The CDR3 runs to 15 residues. Germline V gene data show CDR1 as SGHRS and CDR2 as YFSETQ. V shed 0 bases and J shed 0 bases, with 10 bases lying between them. This CDR3 reads CASSLGVGSSYEQYF. The CDR3 DNA follows: TGCGCCAGCAGCTTGGGAGTCGGGAGCTCCTACGAGCAGTACTTC.

The chain couples TRBV6-6 to TRBJ2-7; 8 bases are a match to TRBD1. The CDR3 contains 12 residues. Germline CDR1 MNHNY, CDR2 SVGAGI (reference sequence). V was pared by 5 bases and J by 6 bases, with 3 bases of the junction left unmatched. The CDR3 region is CASSTGGGEQYF. The DNA of the CDR3 is TGTGCCAGCAGTACAGGGGGAGGCGAGCAGTACTTC.

The chain employs TRBV25-1 and TRBJ2-1, with 8 bases lining up with TRBD1. The germline CDR1 and CDR2 sequences are MGHDK and SYGVNS. V gave up 3 bases and J gave up 1 base; unmatched junction bases: 8. There are 17 residues in the CDR3. In DNA form, the CDR3 reads TGTGCCAGCAGTGACCTCGGACAGGGCAGATCCTACAATGAGCAGTTCTTC. Translation: CASSDLGQGRSYNEQFF.

The chain couples TRBV16 to TRBJ1-4; 8 bases fit TRBD1. The CDR3 is made up of 16 amino acids. Germline trimming cut 2 bases from V and 8 bases from J; bases unmatched to any gene: 10. The V gene's germline CDR1 is KGHSY and CDR2 FQNENV. Here the CDR3 DNA reads TGTGCCAGCAGCCAAAGCCGGGCAGGGGGCGGCGAAAAACTGTTTTTT. Residues: CASSQSRAGGGEKLFF. Full variable domain (remainder filled in from reference TRBV16 and TRBJ1-4): GEEVAQTPKHLVRGEGQKAKLYCAPIKGHSYVFWYQQVLKNEFKFLISFQNENVFDETGMPKERFSAKCLPNSPCSLEIQATKLEDSAVYFCASSQSRAGGGEKLFFGSGTQLSVL.

The J gene is TRBJ2-5, the V gene TRBV6-5; TRBD2 is a possible D gene (6 bases). The CDR3 runs to 16 residues. The V gene's germline CDR1 is MNHEY and CDR2 SVGAGI. V shed 4 bases and J shed 1 base, with 16 bases lying between them. CDR3 nucleotides: TGTGCCAGCAGTTCGTCTAGCGAGTGGGGCCAAGAGACCCAGTACTTC. Amino acid sequence: CASSSSSEWGQETQYF.

This clone showed up just a few times. The V call is TRBV10-3, the J call TRBJ2-7; 8 bases match TRBD1. V lost 4 bases to trimming and J lost 4 bases; unmatched junction nucleotides: 3. Germline-derived CDR1 and CDR2 are ENHRY and SYGVKD. CDR3 length: 13 amino acids. CDR3 amino acids: CAISGQGAYEQYF. Written as DNA, the CDR3 is TGTGCCATCAGTGGGCAGGGGGCGTACGAGCAGTACTTC.

The CDR3: CASSSSGTKYYEQYF. DNA of the CDR3: TGTGCCAGTAGTAGTTCCGGGACTAAGTACTACGAGCAGTACTTC. The J gene is TRBJ2-7, the V gene TRBV19; 7 bases match TRBD2. V was clipped by 4 bases and J by 3 bases; unmatched bases: 9. Germline V lookup: CDR1 LNHDA, CDR2 SQIVND (reference sequence). The CDR3 has 15 residues.